This T cell receptor beta chain stems from a study of T cells in Graves' hyperthyroidism and ophthalmopathy. In the study overall: Peripheral blood was acquired at first diagnosis, ahead of any therapy whatsoever.

The source material, RNA transcripts, was used to amplify TCR beta CDR3 regions. With the HTBI primer set, the TCR CDR3 went through a first round of RT-PCR. TCRdb processed the multiplex PCR reads anew with MiXCR; each CDR3 protein has one entry. The repertoire includes 92,000 or so distinct CDR3 sequences, over 50% of them detected once, and 25% to 30% sits in the top ten. This clonotype was picked up many times. The V gene lost 4 bases and the J gene lost 4 bases, with 11 bases spanning the gap. The CDR3 runs 13 residues. Germline V gives CDR1 SGHRS, CDR2 YFSETQ. This TCR was recovered from a woman in her thirties or forties with Graves' hyperthyroidism. The V and J genes are TRBV5-1 and TRBJ1-2, with a weak D call TRBD1 (6 bases). What was sequenced was blood. DNA for the CDR3: TGCGCCAGCAGCCCCATGACAGGCTATGGCTACACCTTC. Translated: CASSPMTGYGYTF.